These T cell receptor beta chains were read from a single sample in a study of T cells after yellow fever vaccination. TCRdb fed the 5' RACE reads into MiXCR, producing one record per CDR3 protein. The table lists 400,000 or so distinct CDR3 sequences, about 19% of them singletons. This specimen was PBMCs, taken before the yellow fever booster vaccination. The receptors here all came from a man between 18 and 29 years old who received the YFV17D yellow fever vaccine. Each CDR3 is given with its conserved first and last residue. The D gene is left open where the match is weak. For some rows the clone size is stated as once, few or many, or as a class when expanded; others skip it.

.	TRBD1	TRBV28	TRBJ1-1	TGTGCCAGCAGTTCGCCGGGACAGGCCCTGGGTGAAGCTTTCTTT	CASSSPGQALGEAFF
.	.	TRBV4-3	TRBJ2-7	TGCGCCAGCAGCCAAGATAGACAAACCTCCTACGAGCAGTACTTC	CASSQDRQTSYEQYF
few	TRBD2	TRBV4-2	TRBJ2-1	TGTGCCAGCAGCCCAGGCGCGGGGGGGTCAGGGGGTCGGGGATTCTTC	CASSPGAGGSGGRGFF
.	.	TRBV7-9	TRBJ2-1	TGTGCCAGCAGCTTAGCGCGAGGAGGGAATGAGCAGTTCTTC	CASSLARGGNEQFF
few	.	TRBV7-3	TRBJ2-5	TGTGCCAGCAGCAGGGGGGGGACACCGCAAGAGACCCAGTACTTC	CASSRGGTPQETQYF
.	.	TRBV7-8	TRBJ2-1	TGTGCCAGCAGCCGTCAGTCGGGTGATGAGCAGTTCTTC	CASSRQSGDEQFF
few	.	TRBV12-5	TRBJ1-1	TGTGCTAGTGGTTCGCAAAATCTCTGGACAAACACTGAAGCTTTCTTT	CASGSQNLWTNTEAFF
.	.	TRBV7-8	TRBJ2-2	TGTGCCAGCAGCTTCAGGGGGGAGATGGTCGGGGAGCTGTTTTTT	CASSFRGEMVGELFF
.	.	TRBV19	TRBJ1-1	TGTGCCAGTAGTTTCTCCCTCCAAACCTTCTTT	CASSFSLQTFF
.	.	TRBV24-1	TRBJ1-2	TGTGCCACCAGTGATGCCAGGGTCGGCTACACCTTC	CATSDARVGYTF
few	TRBD2	TRBV4-2	TRBJ2-3	TGTGCCAGCTCGCCGGGGGGGGTCACAGATACGCAGTATTTT	CASSPGGVTDTQYF
.	.	TRBV7-9	TRBJ1-1	TGTGCCAGCAGCTCAACGACAGGACGGAACACTGAAGCTTTCTTT	CASSSTTGRNTEAFF
few	.	TRBV10-3	TRBJ2-3	TGTGCCATCAGCGAGGGACCCTCCTCCGATACGCAGTATTTT	CAISEGPSSDTQYF
.	TRBD1	TRBV7-2	TRBJ2-5	TGTGCCAGCAGCTTAGGACGGATAGGGCAGGGGGAAGAGACCCAGTACTTC	CASSLGRIGQGEETQYF
many	TRBD2	TRBV6-2/TRBV6-3	TRBJ2-1	TGTGCCAGCAGACGAGCGGGGGGTAGCCATGAGCAGTTCTTC	CASRRAGGSHEQFF
few	.	TRBV4-3	TRBJ2-2	TGCGCCAGCAGCCAAGCCGTCTTTCGGGAACGCGAGCTGTTTTTT	CASSQAVFRERELFF
.	TRBD1	TRBV9	TRBJ2-1	TGTGCCAGCAGTCTTGGACAGGGCTTATACAATGAGCAGTTCTTC	CASSLGQGLYNEQFF
.	.	TRBV20-1	TRBJ2-1	TGCAGTCTCAGAGGAGGGGAGAGCTCCTACAATGAGCAGTTCTTC	CSLRGGESSYNEQFF
.	TRBD1	TRBV4-1	TRBJ2-4	TGCGCCAGCAGCCGAGAGGGGGACAGAAACATTCAGTACTTC	CASSREGDRNIQYF
.	.	TRBV11-2	TRBJ2-7	TGTGCCAGCAGCTTAGGCGTGAAAGGGTCGCACGAGCAGTACTTC	CASSLGVKGSHEQYF
.	.	TRBV4-2	TRBJ2-1	TGTGCCAGCAGCCAACCGACAGGTAACAATGAGCAGTTCTTC	CASSQPTGNNEQFF
few	TRBD1	TRBV6-6	TRBJ1-2	TGTGCCAGCAGTTACTCGCAGGGGGATGGCTACACCTTC	CASSYSQGDGYTF
.	.	TRBV7-3	TRBJ2-1	TGTGCCAGCAGCTTTTCAGGGAGCTCCTACAATGAGCAGTTCTTC	CASSFSGSSYNEQFF
.	.	TRBV5-1	TRBJ1-1	TGCGCCAGCAGCTTGGATGTTGGGGGCACTGAAGCTTTCTTT	CASSLDVGGTEAFF
many	.	TRBV12-3/TRBV12-4	TRBJ1-6	TGTGCCAGCAGTTCAAGCTCCTATAATTCACCCCTCCACTTT	CASSSSSYNSPLHF
.	TRBD2	TRBV12-3/TRBV12-4	TRBJ2-3	TGTGCCAGCAGTCCACCGGGACTAGCGGGGGGTAGCACAGATACGCAGTATTTT	CASSPPGLAGGSTDTQYF
few	.	TRBV6-5	TRBJ2-4	TGTGCCTCTGGGGCCTCGGCGGCCAAAAACATTCAGTACTTC	CASGASAAKNIQYF
few	.	TRBV6-2/TRBV6-3	TRBJ2-3	TGTGCCAGCAGACCTCAGGGGAGAACTGGCACAGATACGCAGTATTTT	CASRPQGRTGTDTQYF
.	.	TRBV5-1	TRBJ1-6	TGCGCCAGCAGCTTCGACGGCCTCATGAATTCACCCCTCCACTTT	CASSFDGLMNSPLHF
few	.	TRBV12-3/TRBV12-4	TRBJ2-1	TGTGCCAGCAGTTTGTCCGCTGAGCAGTTCTTC	CASSLSAEQFF
.	TRBD1	TRBV7-8	TRBJ2-5	TGTGCCAGCAGCTCGGGACAGGTCGTCGAGACCCAGTACTTC	CASSSGQVVETQYF
few	.	TRBV7-2	TRBJ2-2	TGTGCCAGCAGCCCCGGGACATCCACCGGGGAGCTGTTTTTT	CASSPGTSTGELFF
.	.	TRBV27	TRBJ1-1	TGTGCCAGCAGTTTGAGTCTCAGAGGATCTACCGCTGAAGCTTTCTTT	CASSLSLRGSTAEAFF
few	.	TRBV15	TRBJ1-1	TGTGCCACCAGCAGAGATTGGGGGAACAGGAACACTGAAGCTTTCTTT	CATSRDWGNRNTEAFF
few	TRBD1	TRBV6-2/TRBV6-3	TRBJ2-3	TGTGCCAGCAGGGAGAGGGGACAGGGAAGAGATACGCAGTATTTT	CASRERGQGRDTQYF
few	.	TRBV9	TRBJ2-3	TGTGCCAGCAGCAGGGGCCCTAGCTCTCGCACAGATACGCAGTATTTT	CASSRGPSSRTDTQYF
few	.	TRBV12-3/TRBV12-4	TRBJ2-2	TGTGCCAGCAGTTCGGGACTTATGACCGGGGAGCTGTTTTTT	CASSSGLMTGELFF
.	.	TRBV7-2	TRBJ1-3	TGTGCCAGCAGCCCGTACCAACGATCTGGAAACACCATATATTTT	CASSPYQRSGNTIYF
.	TRBD1	TRBV18	TRBJ2-2	TGTGCCAGCTCACCGGGACAGTTCACCGGGGAGCTGTTTTTT	CASSPGQFTGELFF
few	.	TRBV27	TRBJ1-1	TGTGCCAGCAGTTCAGGGATGGGAGTTTGGACTGAAGCTTTCTTT	CASSSGMGVWTEAFF
.	.	TRBV2	TRBJ2-3	TGTGCCAGCAGTGTCCTAGTATGGGAGGTCTCTAGCACAGATACGCAGTATTTT	CASSVLVWEVSSTDTQYF
few	.	TRBV5-1	TRBJ1-1	TGCGCCAGCCGCGGCGGCTCCTCGGACACTGAAGCTTTCTTT	CASRGGSSDTEAFF
few	.	TRBV7-2	TRBJ2-4	TGTGCCAGCAGCTTAGTCCAGGGTGAAAACATTCAGTACTTC	CASSLVQGENIQYF
many	.	TRBV6-2/TRBV6-3	TRBJ1-1	TGTGCCAGCAGTTACCGGGACAACACTGAAGCTTTCTTT	CASSYRDNTEAFF
.	TRBD1	TRBV19	TRBJ2-7	TGTGCCAGTGCGACAGGGGATATCTACGAGCAGTACTTC	CASATGDIYEQYF
.	.	TRBV29-1	TRBJ1-1	TGCAGCGTTGAAGACGAGAGGACTGAAGCTTTCTTT	CSVEDERTEAFF
.	TRBD2	TRBV7-6	TRBJ2-1	TGTGCCAGCAGCTCCCCGGGACTAGACAATGAGCAGTTCTTC	CASSSPGLDNEQFF
few	.	TRBV28	TRBJ1-5	TGTGCCAGCAAATATAGGAGCAATCAGCCCCAGCATTTT	CASKYRSNQPQHF
.	.	TRBV6-2/TRBV6-3	TRBJ2-3	TGTGCCAGCAGTTACCTCCTGGGGGATACGCAGTATTTT	CASSYLLGDTQYF
many	.	TRBV28	TRBJ2-3	TGTGCCAGCAATAACCAGAACACAGATACGCAGTATTTT	CASNNQNTDTQYF
.	.	TRBV7-6	TRBJ1-1	TGTGCCAGCAGCTTGGGGACTACCACTGAAGCTTTCTTT	CASSLGTTTEAFF